Listed below are T cell receptor beta chains from one sample, sequenced in a study of PD-L1 blockade in urothelial cancer. TCRdb keeps only in-frame clones here, not all; method: immunoSEQ multiplex PCR. The sample holds about 45,000 clones, approximately 89% seen once. Sample: PBMCs, taken around atezolizumab (anti-PD-L1) treatment. Every receptor here comes from a man older than 75 with urothelial cancer. Each CDR3 is given with its conserved first and last residue. The D gene is left open where the match is weak. Size values are once, few and many counts, or a class for expanded clones, and some rows have none.

TRBV21-1,NA,NA,TRBJ1-5,TGTGCCAGCAGCGCACAGGGGGGCGGGCATCAGCCCCAGCATTTT,CASSAQGGGHQPQHF
TRBV5-1,NA,NA,TRBJ1-4,TGCGCCAGCAGCTTCGGGGAAACCCGGGAAAAACTGTTTTTT,CASSFGETREKLFF
TRBV27,NA,TRBD2,TRBJ2-7,TGTGCCAGCAGAGGAACTAGCGGGAGCCCTACCTACGAGCAGTACTTC,CASRGTSGSPTYEQYF
TRBV28,NA,TRBD2,TRBJ2-2,TGTGCCAGTCGGACTAGCGGGATTAAGGGGGAGCTGTTTTTT,CASRTSGIKGELFF
TRBV5-1,NA,TRBD1,TRBJ1-1,TGCGCCAGCAGCTTGCGGTCCTCGGACAGGACTGAAGCTTTCTTT,CASSLRSSDRTEAFF
TRBV19,NA,TRBD2,TRBJ2-5,TGTGCCAGTAGTTACGGTCTAGCGGGAGGTCAGTACTTC,CASSYGLAGGQYF
TRBV6-4,NA,NA,TRBJ2-7,TGTGCCAGCAGTGACTCGGGACTTGAGGAGCCCTACGAGCAGTACTTC,CASSDSGLEEPYEQYF
TRBV19,NA,TRBD2,TRBJ2-7,TGTGCCAGTAGTATAGCGGGGGGGTCCGGCGAGCAGTACTTC,CASSIAGGSGEQYF
TRBV5-1,NA,TRBD1,TRBJ2-7,TGCGCCAGCAGCTTGCGGGTCGGACAGGGGAACGAGCAGTACTTC,CASSLRVGQGNEQYF
TRBV4-1,few,NA,TRBJ1-5,TGCGCCAGCAGCCGCCAGCTAGACCAGCCCCAGCATTTT,CASSRQLDQPQHF
TRBV9,NA,NA,TRBJ1-2,TGTGCCAGCAGCGCCTCATCGGGACAACATGGCTACACCTTC,CASSASSGQHGYTF
TRBV30,NA,NA,TRBJ2-7,TGTGCCTGGAATCTAGGGGGAAGCTCCTACGAGCAGTACTTC,CAWNLGGSSYEQYF
TRBV2,NA,NA,TRBJ2-6,TGTGCCGGTAAAGGGGATCTTGGCCCTGGGGCCAACGTCCTGACTTTC,CAGKGDLGPGANVLTF
TRBV5-1,NA,TRBD1,TRBJ2-1,TGCGCCAGCAGCCCTAACGACAGGGCAGGGACACGGGTGCAGTTCTTC,CASSPNDRAGTRVQFF
TRBV10-2,NA,NA,TRBJ2-7,TGCGCCAGCAGTGAGTCTGAGTCCGAGCAGTACTTC,CASSESESEQYF
TRBV25-1,NA,TRBD2,TRBJ2-1,TGTGCCAGCAGTGCAACAACTAGACTAGCGGGGGTCAACAATGAGCAGTTCTTC,CASSATTRLAGVNNEQFF
TRBV5-1,NA,TRBD2,TRBJ2-3,TGCGCCAGCACCGCTAGCGGGAGCACAGATACGCAGTATTTT,CASTASGSTDTQYF
TRBV14,few,TRBD1,TRBJ1-5,TGTGCCAGCAGCAAAGACAGGGGGGCAAATCAGCCCCAGCATTTT,CASSKDRGANQPQHF
TRBV7-7,NA,NA,TRBJ2-2,TGTGCCAGCAGCCGGGGACATGGCGACACCGGGGAGCTGTTTTTT,CASSRGHGDTGELFF
TRBV18,NA,TRBD1,TRBJ2-1,TGTGCCAGCTCACCGCCGGGACAGGGGTCGAGTGAGCAGTTCTTC,CASSPPGQGSSEQFF
TRBV4-2,few,NA,TRBJ2-2,TGTGCCAGCAGCCAAGATAGGAGTGGCAGGGGGAACACCGGGGAGCTGTTTTTT,CASSQDRSGRGNTGELFF
TRBV5-4,NA,TRBD1,TRBJ2-7,TGTGCCAGCAGCTTGGATCAGGGGGCTGCCAACGAGCAGTACTTC,CASSLDQGAANEQYF
TRBV7-2,NA,TRBD1,TRBJ2-3,TGTGCCAGCAGCCTACAGGGGGGAACAGATACGCAGTATTTT,CASSLQGGTDTQYF
TRBV7-2,NA,TRBD1,TRBJ2-7,TGTGCCAGCAGCTTAGTATCCGGGACAGGGGGAGAGCAGTACTTC,CASSLVSGTGGEQYF
TRBV29-1,NA,NA,TRBJ1-3,TGCAGCGTTGAACAGGGTAACACCATATATTTT,CSVEQGNTIYF
TRBV5-1,NA,TRBD1,TRBJ2-7,TGCGCCAGCAGTCCCAGGGGGATCGACGAGCAGTACTTC,CASSPRGIDEQYF
TRBV2,NA,TRBD1,TRBJ2-2,TGTGCCAGCACCCAGGACAGGGAGGCCGGGGAGCTGTTTTTT,CASTQDREAGELFF
TRBV4-1,few,NA,TRBJ1-4,TGCGCCAGCAGCCAAGGGCAGTTCAAGGAAAAACTGTTTTTT,CASSQGQFKEKLFF
TRBV25-1,NA,NA,TRBJ2-7,TGTGCCAGCACTGAAGGTCGGGGGGAGCAGTACTTC,CASTEGRGEQYF
TRBV10-2,NA,TRBD2,TRBJ2-2,TGCGCCAGCAGTGAGTTGGGACTAGCGTCCAACACCGGGGAGCTGTTTTTT,CASSELGLASNTGELFF
TRBV5-1,NA,NA,TRBJ1-1,TGCGCCAGCAGCTTGGAGGGGCCCCTGAACACTGAAGCTTTCTTT,CASSLEGPLNTEAFF
TRBV5-6,NA,TRBD1,TRBJ1-6,TGTGCCAGCAGCTTCAGACAGGGAAATTCACCCCTCCACTTT,CASSFRQGNSPLHF
TRBV4-1,NA,NA,TRBJ2-1,TGCGCCAGCAGCCAAGATTTGTCAGGAGGGCACAATGAGCAGTTCTTC,CASSQDLSGGHNEQFF
TRBV23-1,NA,NA,TRBJ1-2,TGCGCCAGCAAGATCCGCAGGGGCTGGGATGGCTACACCTTC,CASKIRRGWDGYTF
TRBV27,NA,NA,TRBJ1-2,TGTGCCAGCAGTTCAACCCGACAGGTCCCGGATGGCTACACCTTC,CASSSTRQVPDGYTF
TRBV5-1,NA,NA,TRBJ1-3,TGCGCCAGCAGCTCGGGGGAATCGGGAAACACCATATATTTT,CASSSGESGNTIYF
TRBV30,few,TRBD2,TRBJ2-3,TGTGCCTGGAACAATGGGGTAGCGGGAGCCGCAGATACGCAGTATTTT,CAWNNGVAGAADTQYF
TRBV11-3,NA,NA,TRBJ2-5,TGTGCCAGCAGCGCGAACTTTGAAGAGACCCAGTACTTC,CASSANFEETQYF
TRBV5-4,NA,TRBD2,TRBJ2-5,TGTGCCAGCAGCTTCACGGGAGGGGGAGAGACCCAGTACTTC,CASSFTGGGETQYF
TRBV4-3,NA,TRBD2,TRBJ2-5,TGCGCCAGCAGCCAAGGGGGACTAGCGGTATCCCAAGAGACCCAGTACTTC,CASSQGGLAVSQETQYF
TRBV30,once,NA,TRBJ2-5,TGTGCCTGGAGGACAGGACGGGAGACCCAGTACTTC,CAWRTGRETQYF
TRBV6-1,once,TRBD1,TRBJ2-5,TGTGCCAGCAGTGAACAGGACAGGGGGCTTCGAGAGACCCAGTACTTC,CASSEQDRGLRETQYF
TRBV28,NA,NA,TRBJ2-1,TGTGCCAGCAGGTCCCTTTTAGCGCGCTCCTACAATGAGCAGTTCTTC,CASRSLLARSYNEQFF
TRBV6-5,NA,TRBD1,TRBJ2-5,TGTGCCAGCAGTTATTATTGGGGCAGGGGGCAGGAGACCCAGTACTTC,CASSYYWGRGQETQYF
TRBV5-1,NA,TRBD1,TRBJ2-2,TGCGCCAGCAGCTTCCGGACAGGGATGCCTAACGGGGAGCTGTTTTTT,CASSFRTGMPNGELFF
TRBV28,NA,NA,TRBJ1-5,TGTGCCAGCAAATTTCAGGGGCAAGGCAATCAGCCCCAGCATTTT,CASKFQGQGNQPQHF
TRBV9,NA,NA,TRBJ1-2,TGTGCCAGCAGCGAGGGGCCCTCGGGCTACACCTTC,CASSEGPSGYTF
TRBV15,NA,TRBD1,TRBJ2-5,TGTGCCACCAGTAGCGGACAGGGGGCAGAAGAGACCCAGTACTTC,CATSSGQGAEETQYF